The rows below give T cell receptor beta chains drawn from one sample of a study of CD8+ T cells in alopecia areata. TCRdb keeps only in-frame clones here, not all; method: immunoSEQ multiplex PCR. The sample lists fewer than 250,000 clones, roughly 40% occurring once. The starting material was CD4+ T cells sorted from blood, obtained at roughly week 38, from a patient treated with tofacitinib. The source is a human donor with alopecia areata. Each CDR3 is given with its conserved first and last residue. D genes are given only for firm matches. For some rows the clone size is stated as once, few or many, or as a class when expanded; others skip it.

cdr3_aa: CSVWVQDIQYF
cdr3_nt: TGCAGCGTTTGGGTTCAGGACATTCAGTACTTC
clone_size: few
cdr3_length: 11
v_call: TRBV29-1
j_call: TRBJ2-4
d_call: .

cdr3_aa: CAWSSDRDKNQPQHF
cdr3_nt: TGTGCCTGGAGTAGCGACCGGGACAAAAATCAGCCCCAGCATTTT
clone_size: .
cdr3_length: 15
v_call: TRBV30
j_call: TRBJ1-5
d_call: .

cdr3_aa: CASSTGDYEQYF
cdr3_nt: TGTGCCAGTTCTACAGGGGACTACGAGCAGTACTTC
clone_size: .
cdr3_length: 12
v_call: TRBV19
j_call: TRBJ2-7
d_call: TRBD1

cdr3_aa: CAWSVGQGVVYEQYF
cdr3_nt: TGTGCCTGGAGTGTAGGGCAGGGGGTAGTCTACGAGCAGTACTTC
clone_size: .
cdr3_length: 15
v_call: TRBV30
j_call: TRBJ2-7
d_call: TRBD1

cdr3_aa: CASSLRGIEQFF
cdr3_nt: TGTGCCAGCAGCTTACGGGGTATTGAGCAGTTCTTC
clone_size: .
cdr3_length: 12
v_call: TRBV7-2
j_call: TRBJ2-1
d_call: .

cdr3_aa: CSVTISNSKEIQYF
cdr3_nt: TGCAGCGTGACGATCTCGAACTCCAAAGAGATCCAGTACTTC
clone_size: once
cdr3_length: 14
v_call: TRBV29-1
j_call: TRBJ2-5
d_call: .

cdr3_aa: CASSQEGLPREETQYF
cdr3_nt: TGCGCCAGCAGCCAAGAGGGGCTGCCTAGAGAAGAGACCCAGTACTTC
clone_size: few
cdr3_length: 16
v_call: TRBV4-1
j_call: TRBJ2-5
d_call: .

cdr3_aa: CASSEVYNSNQPQHF
cdr3_nt: TGTGCCAGCAGTGAAGTGTATAATAGCAATCAGCCCCAGCATTTT
clone_size: .
cdr3_length: 15
v_call: TRBV2
j_call: TRBJ1-5
d_call: .

cdr3_aa: CASSERVGVGYNEQFF
cdr3_nt: TGTGCCAGCAGTGAAAGAGTGGGGGTAGGTTACAATGAGCAGTTCTTC
clone_size: many
cdr3_length: 16
v_call: TRBV6-1
j_call: TRBJ2-1
d_call: .

cdr3_aa: CSVRENTIYF
cdr3_nt: TGCAGCGTTCGGGAGAACACCATATATTTT
clone_size: .
cdr3_length: 10
v_call: TRBV29-1
j_call: TRBJ1-3
d_call: .

cdr3_aa: CSVVGTLREGNYGYTF
cdr3_nt: TGCAGCGTTGTGGGGACTCTTCGAGAGGGAAACTATGGCTACACCTTC
clone_size: few
cdr3_length: 16
v_call: TRBV29-1
j_call: TRBJ1-2
d_call: .

cdr3_aa: CAWNPYTGARRKETQYF
cdr3_nt: TGTGCCTGGAACCCATATACAGGGGCCCGGCGAAAAGAGACCCAGTACTTC
clone_size: .
cdr3_length: 17
v_call: TRBV30
j_call: TRBJ2-5
d_call: TRBD1

cdr3_aa: CASSEGRNTDTQYF
cdr3_nt: TGTGCCAGCAGTGAGGGTAGGAACACAGATACGCAGTATTTT
clone_size: .
cdr3_length: 14
v_call: TRBV2
j_call: TRBJ2-3
d_call: .

cdr3_aa: CAISAGRSVYEQYF
cdr3_nt: TGTGCCATCAGTGCGGGCAGATCTGTCTACGAGCAGTACTTC
clone_size: few
cdr3_length: 14
v_call: TRBV10-3
j_call: TRBJ2-7
d_call: .

cdr3_aa: CATRRFSGTQYF
cdr3_nt: TGTGCCACCAGGAGGTTCTCGGGGACCCAGTACTTC
clone_size: .
cdr3_length: 12
v_call: TRBV27
j_call: TRBJ2-5
d_call: .

cdr3_aa: CASSGLARTDTQYF
cdr3_nt: TGTGCCAGCAGTGGGCTAGCGAGAACAGATACGCAGTATTTT
clone_size: .
cdr3_length: 14
v_call: TRBV2
j_call: TRBJ2-3
d_call: .

cdr3_aa: CASSFEAGGPGIQYF
cdr3_nt: TGTGCCAGCAGCTTTGAAGCGGGAGGGCCGGGCATTCAGTACTTC
clone_size: .
cdr3_length: 15
v_call: TRBV7-9
j_call: TRBJ2-4
d_call: TRBD2

cdr3_aa: CASSEGRTGRKVDTEAFF
cdr3_nt: TGTGCCAGCAGTGAGGGGAGGACAGGGCGCAAGGTTGACACTGAAGCTTTCTTT
clone_size: few
cdr3_length: 18
v_call: TRBV6-1
j_call: TRBJ1-1
d_call: TRBD1

cdr3_aa: CASSATGLTGANVLTF
cdr3_nt: TGTGCCAGCAGTGCCACAGGTCTTACTGGGGCCAACGTCCTGACTTTC
clone_size: .
cdr3_length: 16
v_call: TRBV25-1
j_call: TRBJ2-6
d_call: .

cdr3_aa: CASSFPGDLAKNIQYF
cdr3_nt: TGTGCCAGCAGCTTTCCAGGGGACCTAGCCAAAAACATTCAGTACTTC
clone_size: .
cdr3_length: 16
v_call: TRBV5-4
j_call: TRBJ2-4
d_call: .

cdr3_aa: CASSFGFMAASRGNIQYF
cdr3_nt: TGTGCCAGCAGCTTCGGTTTTATGGCCGCTTCAAGGGGAAACATTCAGTACTTC
clone_size: few
cdr3_length: 18
v_call: TRBV7-9
j_call: TRBJ2-4
d_call: .

cdr3_aa: CAVGQGPYEQYF
cdr3_nt: TGTGCCGTGGGACAGGGTCCCTACGAGCAGTACTTC
clone_size: .
cdr3_length: 12
v_call: TRBV25-1
j_call: TRBJ2-7
d_call: TRBD1

cdr3_aa: CAAGGTSRQEQYF
cdr3_nt: TGTGCCGCTGGGGGGACTTCTCGACAGGAGCAGTACTTC
clone_size: .
cdr3_length: 13
v_call: TRBV6-5
j_call: TRBJ2-7
d_call: .

cdr3_aa: CASSQDGRQGGTQYF
cdr3_nt: TGTGCCAGCAGTCAAGACGGGAGACAGGGGGGGACCCAGTACTTC
clone_size: .
cdr3_length: 15
v_call: TRBV9
j_call: TRBJ2-5
d_call: TRBD1

cdr3_aa: CASSPRVSTYNEQFF
cdr3_nt: TGTGCCAGCTCACCAAGGGTATCTACCTACAATGAGCAGTTCTTC
clone_size: .
cdr3_length: 15
v_call: TRBV18
j_call: TRBJ2-1
d_call: .

cdr3_aa: CASTRTLVRNQPQHF
cdr3_nt: TGTGCCAGCACTAGGACATTAGTGCGCAATCAGCCCCAGCATTTT
clone_size: few
cdr3_length: 15
v_call: TRBV2
j_call: TRBJ1-5
d_call: .

cdr3_aa: CASSPGTSGRVWDNEQFF
cdr3_nt: TGTGCCAGCAGCCCAGGGACTAGCGGGAGGGTCTGGGACAATGAGCAGTTCTTC
clone_size: few
cdr3_length: 18
v_call: TRBV11-2
j_call: TRBJ2-1
d_call: TRBD2

cdr3_aa: CAWSGTYEQYF
cdr3_nt: TGTGCCTGGAGTGGTACCTACGAGCAGTACTTC
clone_size: .
cdr3_length: 11
v_call: TRBV30
j_call: TRBJ2-7
d_call: .

cdr3_aa: CASSPSGTSGLHEQFF
cdr3_nt: TGTGCCAGCTCCCCCTCCGGGACTAGCGGGCTTCATGAGCAGTTCTTC
clone_size: few
cdr3_length: 16
v_call: TRBV18
j_call: TRBJ2-1
d_call: TRBD2

cdr3_aa: CASSQVPSGANVLTF
cdr3_nt: TGCGCCAGCAGCCAAGTTCCCTCTGGGGCCAACGTCCTGACTTTC
clone_size: .
cdr3_length: 15
v_call: TRBV4-1
j_call: TRBJ2-6
d_call: .

cdr3_aa: CATHRGYDEQYF
cdr3_nt: TGTGCCACTCACAGGGGGTACGACGAGCAGTACTTC
clone_size: .
cdr3_length: 12
v_call: TRBV2
j_call: TRBJ2-7
d_call: TRBD1

cdr3_aa: CASSPSWGPAYNEQFF
cdr3_nt: TGTGCCAGCTCACCATCCTGGGGACCCGCATACAATGAGCAGTTCTTC
clone_size: .
cdr3_length: 16
v_call: TRBV18
j_call: TRBJ2-1
d_call: .

cdr3_aa: CASSPGRPGLAGLEQYF
cdr3_nt: TGTGCCAGCTCGCCGGGACGGCCGGGACTAGCGGGCTTAGAGCAGTACTTC
clone_size: .
cdr3_length: 17
v_call: TRBV18
j_call: TRBJ2-7
d_call: TRBD2

cdr3_aa: CAWSATDRNTEAFF
cdr3_nt: TGTGCCTGGAGTGCCACCGACAGGAACACTGAAGCTTTCTTT
clone_size: .
cdr3_length: 14
v_call: TRBV30
j_call: TRBJ1-1
d_call: .

cdr3_aa: CASSLFGAGQDQPQHF
cdr3_nt: TGTGCCAGCAGCTTGTTTGGGGCAGGGCAGGATCAGCCCCAGCATTTT
clone_size: once
cdr3_length: 16
v_call: TRBV5-4
j_call: TRBJ1-5
d_call: .

cdr3_aa: CASSPNVGPYEQYF
cdr3_nt: TGTGCCAGCTCACCGAACGTCGGTCCGTACGAGCAGTACTTC
clone_size: .
cdr3_length: 14
v_call: TRBV18
j_call: TRBJ2-7
d_call: .

cdr3_aa: CASSNREGLYEQYF
cdr3_nt: TGTGCCAGCAGTAATCGAGAGGGGCTCTACGAGCAGTACTTC
clone_size: .
cdr3_length: 14
v_call: TRBV2
j_call: TRBJ2-7
d_call: .